This T cell receptor (beta chain) was identified during a study of T cell repertoires in cytomegalovirus infection. Study-wide background: Public TCR beta signatures provided an indication of both CMV infection and a matching HLA type.

Study-wide points: Within the response measured ex vivo, HLA-C-restricted CMV-specific TCR beta clonotypes were dominant.

This clonotype was counted at least ten times. Its antigen is currently unknown. The ends were cut back, 1 base at V and 2 bases at J, with 2 bases in the middle. The CDR3 spans 12 residues. The germline gives CDR1 SNHLY, CDR2 FYNNEI. TCRdb re-called the reads through MiXCR, storing one row per CDR3 protein. The sample has roughly 230,000 distinct CDR3 sequences, under 8.5% seen once. The J gene is TRBJ1-2, the V gene TRBV2; no clear D. This TCR derives from a human donor in good health (CMV status not recorded). Some clones in this sample may be carry-over from other donors' samples. Sequenced material: PBMCs. Here the CDR3 reads CASSEENYGYTF. The CDR3 DNA reads as TGTGCCAGCAGTGAAGAGAACTATGGCTACACCTTC.